The 31 T cell receptor beta chains given below trace back to one sample, sequenced in a study of T cell changes during pregnancy in multiple sclerosis. The protocol was immunoSEQ multiplex PCR, while the TCRdb copy is restricted to in-frame clones and leaves out a portion. In the table there are 30,000 or so clones, 91% of which are singletons. The sequences come from CD8+ T cells from peripheral blood mononuclear cells, collected in the second trimester of pregnancy. The receptors originated from a female donor in good health, enrolled as a control in a pregnancy study.

The DNA for the CDR3 is TGCGCCAGCAGTTTAAGCTCTATCATCTCCTACGAGCAGTACTTC. Translated: CASSLSSIISYEQYF. The V call is TRBV5-1, the J call TRBJ2-7; D is undetermined. This CDR3 contains 15 residues. Per germline, CDR1 SGHRS and CDR2 YFSETQ. V dropped 5 bases and J dropped 0 bases, with 15 bases sitting between them.

This clone has a handful of counts. This sequence joins TRBV30 and TRBJ2-1, with 8 bases fitting TRBD1. The trim removed 3 bases at V and 14 bases at J, leaving 12 bases unmatched. The CDR3 has 13 amino acids. Germline V lookup: CDR1 GTSNPN, CDR2 SVGIG (reference sequence). The CDR3 nucleotides are TGTGCCTGGAGCCCCGGACAGGGAAGTAGTGAGTTCTTC. Protein: CAWSPGQGSSEFF.

In its sample, this clone was seen once. The chain joins TRBV15 to TRBJ2-1, with TRBD2 identical over 9 bases. V was pared by 5 bases and J by 10 bases, with 9 bases of the junction left unmatched. In germline, CDR1 is LNHNV, CDR2 YYDKDF (reference sequence). The length of the CDR3 is 14 residues. The CDR3 loop reads CATSGGGLASEQFF. CDR3 nucleotides: TGTGCCACCAGCGGAGGGGGACTAGCCTCAGAGCAGTTCTTC.

This clone was recorded only once. The rearrangement uses TRBV4-3 and TRBJ2-2, with 8 bases fitting TRBD2. This CDR3 is built from 16 residues. The V and J ends lost 0 bases and 4 bases, in that order; junction bases with no gene match: 4. Per germline, CDR1 LGHNA and CDR2 YSLEER. The CDR3 reads CASSQDRAGGTGELFF. Written as DNA, the CDR3 is TGCGCCAGCAGCCAAGATCGGGCGGGGGGCACCGGGGAGCTGTTTTTT.

This chain connects TRBV5-6 to TRBJ2-3; 8 bases are a match to TRBD1. The V gene's germline CDR1 is SGHDT and CDR2 YYEEEE. The V gene end was trimmed by 1 base and the J gene end by 4 bases; junction bases not matched to a gene: 8. There are 16 residues in the CDR3. DNA of the CDR3: TGTGCCAGCAGCTTGATACGTCAGGGGGCAGCAGATACGCAGTATTTT. It is translated as CASSLIRQGAADTQYF.

V and J are TRBV6-5 and TRBJ1-1; D may be TRBD1 (5 bases). Germline assignment: CDR1 MNHEY and CDR2 SVGAGI. This CDR3 spans 14 amino acids. Trimming stripped 7 bases from V and 7 bases from J, with 19 bases between. DNA for the CDR3: TGTGCCAGCAAGGGGTCTAAGGGGATGGGTGAAGCTTTCTTT. Residues: CASKGSKGMGEAFF.

The CDR3 DNA follows: TGTGCCTGGAGTGAACAGGTTGCCCCCTACAATGAGCAGTTCTTC. As protein: CAWSEQVAPYNEQFF. The genes are TRBV30 and TRBJ2-1; TRBD1 is a possible D gene (5 bases). The CDR3 has 15 amino acids. The V gene lost 1 base and the J gene lost 2 bases, with 12 bases spanning the gap. From germline, CDR1 is GTSNPN and CDR2 SVGIG (reference sequence).

The chain carries TRBV15 and TRBJ1-1; D gene uncertain. The V and J ends lost 3 bases and 2 bases respectively, with 10 bases between them. Per germline, CDR1 LNHNV and CDR2 YYDKDF (reference sequence). The CDR3 sequence is 14 residues long. As DNA, the CDR3 is TGTGCCACCAGCAGGGGCCGACACAACACTGAAGCTTTCTTT. The encoded protein is CATSRGRHNTEAFF.

This chain connects TRBV29-1 to TRBJ1-5, with 11 bases identical to TRBD1. The ends lost 6 bases at V and 3 bases at J; junction bases unmatched: 4. The CDR3 length is 14 residues. The germline V gene encodes CDR1 SQVTM and CDR2 ANQGSEA. Written as DNA, the CDR3 is TGCAGCGTGTGGACAGGGGGCCTCAATCAGCCCCAGCATTTT. This encodes CSVWTGGLNQPQHF.

This clone was counted once. The chain combines TRBV27 with TRBJ2-7; 8 bases match TRBD2. Per germline, CDR1 MNHEY and CDR2 SMNVEV (reference sequence). The V gene end was trimmed by 6 bases and the J gene end by 4 bases; junction bases not matched to a gene: 8. The CDR3 sequence is 14 residues long. In DNA form, the CDR3 reads TGTGCCAGCAGGGTACGGGGGGGCCCGTACGAGCAGTACTTC. This codes for CASRVRGGPYEQYF.

The chain has TRBV10-3 and TRBJ2-1; TRBD2 matches at 12 bases. The CDR3 is 15 residues long. J lost 7 bases, V lost 6 bases, and 7 bases had no gene match. The germline gives CDR1 ENHRY, CDR2 SYGVKD. The CDR3 loop is CAIRASGGAMNEQFF. In DNA form, the CDR3 reads TGTGCCATCAGGGCTAGCGGGGGGGCTATGAATGAGCAGTTCTTC.

The rearrangement links TRBV9 to TRBJ2-5, with D unresolved. The CDR3 runs to 14 residues. CDR1 and CDR2 from the germline V gene are SGDLS and YYNGEE. V gave up 3 bases and J gave up 2 bases, with 11 bases separating them. The CDR3 sequence is CASSGNIRQETQYF. CDR3 coding DNA: TGTGCCAGCAGCGGAAACATAAGACAAGAGACCCAGTACTTC.

The chain has TRBV6-5 and TRBJ2-1; the D gene is possibly TRBD1 (6 bases). CDR3 length: 13 amino acids. V dropped 5 bases and J dropped 7 bases, with 12 bases sitting between them. Germline V gene data show CDR1 as MNHEY and CDR2 as SVGAGI. The DNA for the CDR3 is TGTGCCAGCAGTCAGATTACAGGGAATGAGCAGTTCTTC. This sequence encodes CASSQITGNEQFF.

The genes are TRBV28 and TRBJ1-4; 9 bases align to TRBD1. This CDR3 is built from 14 residues. In germline, CDR1 is MDHEN, CDR2 SYDVKM. Trimming took 6 bases from V and 6 from J; bases not matched to a gene: 5. The CDR3 DNA is TGTGCCAGCAGGAACAGGGGGCTAGATGAAAAACTGTTTTTT. It is translated as CASRNRGLDEKLFF. Full variable domain (outside the CDR3, taken from reference TRBV28 and TRBJ1-4): DVKVTQSSRYLVKRTGEKVFLECVQDMDHENMFWYRQDPGLGLRLIYFSYDVKMKEKGDIPEGYSVSREKKERFSLILESASTNQTSMYLCASRNRGLDEKLFFGSGTQLSVL.

The V call is TRBV5-8, the J call TRBJ2-2; 10 bases align to TRBD1. CDR1 and CDR2 (germline): SGHTS, YDEGEE. V lost 1 base and J lost 4; bases outside the gene matches: 10. The CDR3 has 18 residues. CDR3 loop: CASSLPWDRGEGTGELFF. The CDR3 DNA is TGTGCCAGCAGCTTGCCGTGGGACAGGGGAGAGGGCACCGGGGAGCTGTTTTTT.

The V gene is TRBV7-9, the J gene TRBJ2-3; D gene unclear. The CDR3 spans 17 residues. The germline V gene has CDR1 SEHNR and CDR2 FQNEAQ (reference sequence). Trimming took 6 bases from V and 1 from J, leaving 20 bases between them. CDR3 sequence: CASSAILVEMGTDTQYF. The DNA of the CDR3 is TGTGCCAGCAGTGCAATACTGGTGGAGATGGGCACAGATACGCAGTATTTT.

This clone has only one observation. This chain uses TRBV5-5 with TRBJ2-1; possibly TRBD1 for D (5 bases). CDR1 and CDR2 (germline): SGHKS, YYEKEE (reference sequence). This CDR3 region has 13 residues. V was clipped by 0 bases and J by 7 bases, with 8 bases between them. CDR3 region: CASSLEGWNEQFF. The CDR3 nucleotides read TGTGCCAGCAGCTTGGAGGGGTGGAATGAGCAGTTCTTC.

The CDR3 loop reads CASSLKVRTSVDNEQFF. CDR3 coding DNA: TGTGCCAGCAGCCTCAAAGTAAGGACTAGCGTCGACAATGAGCAGTTCTTC. The J gene is TRBJ2-1, the V gene TRBV5-4; 9 bases match TRBD2. The trim removed 4 bases at V and 5 bases at J, leaving 13 bases unmatched. In germline, CDR1 is SGHNT, CDR2 YYREEE (reference sequence). The CDR3 contains 17 residues.

The chain carries TRBV6-1 and TRBJ2-2; 7 nucleotides agree with TRBD1. V lost 10 bases, J lost 3 bases, and 5 bases stayed unmatched. This CDR3 is built from 13 residues. Germline V gene sequence: CDR1 MNHNS, CDR2 SASEGT. The CDR3 coding sequence is TGTGCCACCGCAGGGGGTGACACCGGGGAGCTGTTTTTT. Translating gives CATAGGDTGELFF.

The chain's CDR3 is CASSLGGGSTGYTF. The CDR3 nucleotides are TGTGCCAGCAGCTTAGGGGGGGGCTCGACTGGCTACACCTTC. V is TRBV11-3 and J is TRBJ1-2, with D perhaps TRBD1 (6 bases). The ends were cut back, 1 base at V and 7 bases at J, with 13 bases in the middle. There are 14 residues in the CDR3. The germline gives CDR1 SGHNT, CDR2 YENEEA.

This sequence joins TRBV7-9 and TRBJ1-2, with D possibly being TRBD1 (5 bases). The CDR3 is made up of 14 amino acids. The ends were cut back, 4 bases at V and 4 bases at J, with 13 bases in the middle. Germline V CDR1 and CDR2: SEHNR, FQNEAQ (reference sequence). CDR3 coding DNA: TGTGCCAGCAGCTCCGTCGGGGGTCCCTATGGCTACACCTTC. Residues: CASSSVGGPYGYTF.

V gene TRBV7-9 combines with J gene TRBJ2-7, with a possible D match to TRBD2 (5 bases). The CDR3 extends over 17 amino acids. Deletions cut 5 bases from V and 1 base from J, with 21 bases between. In germline, CDR1 is SEHNR, CDR2 FQNEAQ (reference sequence). The CDR3: CASSPPLPGFPSYEQYF. In DNA, the CDR3 is TGTGCCAGCAGCCCCCCTCTCCCGGGATTTCCGTCCTACGAGCAGTACTTC.

This chain uses TRBV29-1 with TRBJ2-7, with a tentative D call TRBD2 (5 bases). The germline V and J ends were trimmed by 0 bases and 7 bases, with 16 bases remaining between them. CDR3 length: 14 residues. CDR1 and CDR2 (germline): SQVTM, ANQGSEA. For the CDR3, the DNA is TGCAGCGTTGAAGAATTGGGCAGGTCGGGGGAGCAGTACTTC. Its protein is CSVEELGRSGEQYF.

This clone was counted only a few times. This chain uses TRBV19 with TRBJ2-1; 12 bases fit TRBD2. This CDR3 spans 15 amino acids. The germline gives CDR1 LNHDA, CDR2 SQIVND (reference sequence). J lost 4 bases, V lost 8 bases, and 6 bases had no gene match. This CDR3 is CASSSSGGDYNEQFF. CDR3 nucleotides: TGTGCCAGTTCCTCTAGCGGGGGGGATTACAATGAGCAGTTCTTC.

The chain carries TRBV6-5 and TRBJ2-1; possible D gene TRBD1, 6 bases. CDR1 and CDR2 (germline): MNHEY, SVGAGI. Trimming pared 5 bases from V and 8 bases from J, leaving 16 bases between. CDR3 length: 14 amino acids. The CDR3, as DNA: TGTGCCAGCAGTGATCGTACAGGGAACGATGAGCAGTTCTTC. This encodes CASSDRTGNDEQFF.

As DNA, the CDR3 is TGTGCCAGCAGACAGGACACTGGAAACACCATATATTTT. Protein sequence: CASRQDTGNTIYF. The chain couples TRBV6-6 to TRBJ1-3, with D perhaps TRBD1 (5 bases). There are 13 residues in the CDR3. Trimming left V 6 bases short and J 2 bases short, with 8 bases between. Germline CDR1 is MNHNY and CDR2 is SVGAGI (reference sequence).

The chain combines TRBV27 with TRBJ2-3; 7 bases agree with TRBD2. The CDR3 covers 14 residues. V trimming: 7 bases; J trimming: 1 base; junction bases outside the gene matches: 5. Germline assignment: CDR1 MNHEY and CDR2 SMNVEV (reference sequence). In nucleotides, the CDR3 is TGTGCCAGCATGGGGGGGAGCGGCACAGATACGCAGTATTTT. Translating it yields CASMGGSGTDTQYF.

V and J are TRBV30 and TRBJ1-6; tentative D call: TRBD1 (6 bases). This CDR3 spans 16 amino acids. The V gene lost 5 bases and the J gene lost 7 bases, with 21 bases spanning the gap. Germline V CDR1 and CDR2: GTSNPN, SVGIG (reference sequence). This CDR3 reads CAWLGGEDGFNSPLHF. CDR3 in DNA: TGTGCCTGGCTAGGGGGGGAAGATGGGTTCAATTCACCCCTCCACTTT.

The chain recombines TRBV7-9 with TRBJ1-2; unclear D gene. Germline V CDR1 and CDR2: SEHNR, FQNEAQ (reference sequence). Trimming removed 4 bases at V and 6 bases at J, with 15 bases between. This CDR3 region has 14 residues. The CDR3 protein is CASSSGWTFNGYTF. The CDR3 bases are TGTGCCAGCAGCTCCGGGTGGACTTTTAATGGCTACACCTTC.

The chain recombines TRBV9 with TRBJ2-2; 9 positions match TRBD2. The CDR3 covers 16 residues. V dropped 2 bases and J dropped 5; count of bases not matched to a gene: 7. Germline-derived CDR1 and CDR2 are SGDLS and YYNGEE. CDR3 region: CASSVQGLATTGELFF. CDR3 sequence (DNA): TGTGCCAGCAGCGTCCAAGGACTAGCGACGACCGGGGAGCTGTTTTTT.

This chain links TRBV30 with TRBJ1-2; the D is unclear. The V end lost 0 bases, the J end lost 3 bases, and 8 bases lay between the germline ends. Germline V gene lookup returns CDR1 GTSNPN and CDR2 SVGIG (reference sequence). The CDR3 has 13 residues. CDR3 DNA sequence: TGTGCCTGGAGTGTTGACATTTACTATGGCTACACCTTC. Amino acid sequence: CAWSVDIYYGYTF.